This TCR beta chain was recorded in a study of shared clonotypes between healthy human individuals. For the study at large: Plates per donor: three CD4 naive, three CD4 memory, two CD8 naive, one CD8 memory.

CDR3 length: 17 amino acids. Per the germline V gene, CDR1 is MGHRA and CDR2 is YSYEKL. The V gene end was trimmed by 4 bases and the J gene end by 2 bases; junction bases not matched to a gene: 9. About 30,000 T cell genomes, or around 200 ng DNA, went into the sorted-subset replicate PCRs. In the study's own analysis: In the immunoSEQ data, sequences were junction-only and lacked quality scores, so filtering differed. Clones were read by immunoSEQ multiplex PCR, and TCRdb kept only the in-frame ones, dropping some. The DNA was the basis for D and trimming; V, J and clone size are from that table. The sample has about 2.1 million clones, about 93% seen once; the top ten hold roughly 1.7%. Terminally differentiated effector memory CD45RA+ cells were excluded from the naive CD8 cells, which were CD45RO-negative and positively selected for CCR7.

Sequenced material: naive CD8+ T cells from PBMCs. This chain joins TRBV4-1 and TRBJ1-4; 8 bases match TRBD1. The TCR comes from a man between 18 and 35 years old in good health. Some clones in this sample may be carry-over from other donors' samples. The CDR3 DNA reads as TGCGCCAGCAGCCCACGGGACAGGACCTATACTAATGAAAAACTGTTTTTT. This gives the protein CASSPRDRTYTNEKLFF.